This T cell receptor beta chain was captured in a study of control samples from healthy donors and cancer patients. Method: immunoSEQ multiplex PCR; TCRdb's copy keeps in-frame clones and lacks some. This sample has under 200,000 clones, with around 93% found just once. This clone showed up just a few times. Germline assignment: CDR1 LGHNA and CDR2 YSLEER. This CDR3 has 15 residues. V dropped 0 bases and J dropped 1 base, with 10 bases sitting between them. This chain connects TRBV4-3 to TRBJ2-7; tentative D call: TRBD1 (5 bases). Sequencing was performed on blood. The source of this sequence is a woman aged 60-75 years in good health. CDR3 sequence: CASSQDVRGSYEQYF. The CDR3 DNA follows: TGCGCCAGCAGCCAAGATGTAAGGGGATCCTACGAGCAGTACTTC.